This T cell receptor (beta chain) comes out of a study of control samples from healthy donors and cancer patients. The CDR3 sequence is 15 residues long. Trimming took 6 bases from V and 3 from J, leaving 17 bases between them. In germline, CDR1 is MDHEN, CDR2 SYDVKM. This table comes from immunoSEQ multiplex PCR, and its TCRdb copy is limited to in-frame clones, with some not included. The repertoire has 200,000 or so clones, 85% to 95% of them found once; the top ten carry about 1.6%. Sequencing input: blood. This chain uses TRBV28 with TRBJ1-2, with D possibly being TRBD1 (6 bases). The TCR sequence derives from a man aged 50 to 59 in good health. The CDR3 DNA sequence: TGTGCCAGCAGGAACAGGGTGAAGGGTTACTATGGCTACACCTTC. Protein sequence: CASRNRVKGYYGYTF.